The T cell receptor beta chain described here comes from a study of T cells in Graves' hyperthyroidism and ophthalmopathy. Uncontrolled infection, other autoimmune disease, pregnancy or lactation excluded patients. The PBMCs were taken from roughly 10 ml of fresh peripheral blood. Amplified TCR beta CDR3 regions derived from RNA transcripts. First-round RT-PCR targeting the TCR CDR3 was performed with the HTBI primer set. TCRdb re-called the multiplex PCR reads with MiXCR, one entry per CDR3 protein. Of 380,000 or so distinct CDR3 sequences in the sample, approximately 15% are singletons; the top ten hold 20% to 25%. The CDR3 is made up of 13 amino acids. Germline CDR1 is LGHDT and CDR2 is YNNKEL (reference sequence). Trimming removed 0 bases from V and 8 bases from J, with 10 bases in between. This clonotype was observed at least ten times.

The TCR comes from a woman aged 25 to 39 with Graves' hyperthyroidism. The genes are TRBV3-1 and TRBJ1-2; no firm D call. The sample consisted of blood. CDR3: CASSQDWSGGYTF. The CDR3 coding sequence is TGTGCCAGCAGCCAAGATTGGAGCGGCGGCTACACCTTC.